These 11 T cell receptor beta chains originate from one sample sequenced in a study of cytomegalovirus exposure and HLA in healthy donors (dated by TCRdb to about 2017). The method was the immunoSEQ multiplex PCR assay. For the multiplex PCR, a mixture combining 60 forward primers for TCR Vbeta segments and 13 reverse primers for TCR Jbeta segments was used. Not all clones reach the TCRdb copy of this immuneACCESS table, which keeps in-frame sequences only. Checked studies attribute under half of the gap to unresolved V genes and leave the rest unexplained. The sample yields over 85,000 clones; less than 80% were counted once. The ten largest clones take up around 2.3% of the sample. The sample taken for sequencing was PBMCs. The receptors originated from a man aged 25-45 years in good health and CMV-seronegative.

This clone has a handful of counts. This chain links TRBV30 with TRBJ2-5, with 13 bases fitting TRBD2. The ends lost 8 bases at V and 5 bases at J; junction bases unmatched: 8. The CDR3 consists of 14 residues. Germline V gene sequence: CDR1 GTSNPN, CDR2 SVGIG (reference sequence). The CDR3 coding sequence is TGTGCCGGGACTAGCGGGATTTTAATGGAGACCCAGTACTTC. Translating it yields CAGTSGILMETQYF. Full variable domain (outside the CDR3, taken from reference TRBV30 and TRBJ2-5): SQTIHQWPATLVQPVGSPLSLECTVEGTSNPNLYWYRQAAGRGLQLLFYSVGIGQISSEVPQNLSASRPQDRQFILSSKKLLLSDSGFYLCAGTSGILMETQYFGPGTRLLVL.

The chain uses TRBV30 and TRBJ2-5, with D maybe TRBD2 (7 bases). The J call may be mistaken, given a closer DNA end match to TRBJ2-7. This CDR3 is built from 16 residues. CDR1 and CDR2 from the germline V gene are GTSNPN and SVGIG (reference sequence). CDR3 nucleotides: TGTGCCTGGAGTGTCAGTTGGGGGGGCGAGTTGGACGAGCAGTACTTC. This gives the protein CAWSVSWGGELDEQYF.

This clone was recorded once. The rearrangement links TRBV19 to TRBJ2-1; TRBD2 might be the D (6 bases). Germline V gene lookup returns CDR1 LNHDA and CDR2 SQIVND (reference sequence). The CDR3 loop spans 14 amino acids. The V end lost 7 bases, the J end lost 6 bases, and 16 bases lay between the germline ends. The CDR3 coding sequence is TGTGCCAGTACCCCTACAGGAGGGATCAATGAGCAGTTCTTC. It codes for CASTPTGGINEQFF.

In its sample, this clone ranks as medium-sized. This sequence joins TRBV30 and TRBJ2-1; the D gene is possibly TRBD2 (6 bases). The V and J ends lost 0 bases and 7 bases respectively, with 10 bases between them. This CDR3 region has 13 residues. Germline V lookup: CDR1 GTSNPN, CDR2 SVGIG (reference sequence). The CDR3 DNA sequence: TGTGCCTGGAGTGTACTAGCATGGAATGAGCAGTTCTTC. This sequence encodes CAWSVLAWNEQFF. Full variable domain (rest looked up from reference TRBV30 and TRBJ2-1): SQTIHQWPATLVQPVGSPLSLECTVEGTSNPNLYWYRQAAGRGLQLLFYSVGIGQISSEVPQNLSASRPQDRQFILSSKKLLLSDSGFYLCAWSVLAWNEQFFGPGTRLTVL.

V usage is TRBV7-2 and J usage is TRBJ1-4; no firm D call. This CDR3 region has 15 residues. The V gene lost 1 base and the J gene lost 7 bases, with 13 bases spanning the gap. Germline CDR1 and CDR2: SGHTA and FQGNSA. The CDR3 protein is CASSLGRRGVEKLFF. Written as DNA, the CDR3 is TGTGCCAGCAGCTTAGGAAGGCGCGGGGTTGAAAAACTGTTTTTT.

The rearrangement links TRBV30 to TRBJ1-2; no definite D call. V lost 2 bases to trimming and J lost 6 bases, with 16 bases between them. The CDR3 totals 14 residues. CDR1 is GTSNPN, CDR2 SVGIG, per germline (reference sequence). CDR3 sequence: CAWSPLLWANGYTF. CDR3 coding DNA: TGTGCCTGGAGTCCGCTCCTGTGGGCTAATGGCTACACCTTC.

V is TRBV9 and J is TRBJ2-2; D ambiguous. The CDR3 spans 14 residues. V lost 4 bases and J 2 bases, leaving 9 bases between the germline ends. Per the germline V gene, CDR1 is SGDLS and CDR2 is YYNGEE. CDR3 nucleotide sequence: TGTGCCAGCAGCCCCCTCGGTAACACCGGGGAGCTGTTTTTT. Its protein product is CASSPLGNTGELFF.

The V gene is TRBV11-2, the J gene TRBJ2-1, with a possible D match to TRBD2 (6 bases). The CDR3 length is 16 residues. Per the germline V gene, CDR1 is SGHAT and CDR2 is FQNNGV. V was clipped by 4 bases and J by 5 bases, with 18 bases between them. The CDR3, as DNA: TGTGCCAGCAGCTCCCTTTGGACTACCCTCCACAATGAGCAGTTCTTC. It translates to CASSSLWTTLHNEQFF.

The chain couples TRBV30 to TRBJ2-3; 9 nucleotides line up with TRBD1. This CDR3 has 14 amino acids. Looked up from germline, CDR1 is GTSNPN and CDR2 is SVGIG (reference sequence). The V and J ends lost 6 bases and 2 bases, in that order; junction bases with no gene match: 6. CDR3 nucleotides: TGTGCCTGCGAGGGACAGGGATTCACAGATACGCAGTATTTT. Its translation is CACEGQGFTDTQYF.

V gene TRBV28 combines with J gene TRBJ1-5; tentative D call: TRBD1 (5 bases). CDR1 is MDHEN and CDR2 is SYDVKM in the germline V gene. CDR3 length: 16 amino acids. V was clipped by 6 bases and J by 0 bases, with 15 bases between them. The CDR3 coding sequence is TGTGCCAGCAGCTCCCTTTACGGGGGTAGCAATCAGCCCCAGCATTTT. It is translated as CASSSLYGGSNQPQHF.

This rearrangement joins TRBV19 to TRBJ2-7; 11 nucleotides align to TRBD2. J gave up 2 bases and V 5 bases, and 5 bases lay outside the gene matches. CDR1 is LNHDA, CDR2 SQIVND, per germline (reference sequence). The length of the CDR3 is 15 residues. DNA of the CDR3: TGTGCCAGTAGTGTCGGGACTAGCGGAACCTACGAGCAGTACTTC. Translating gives CASSVGTSGTYEQYF. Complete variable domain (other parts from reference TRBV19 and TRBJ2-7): DGGITQSPKYLFRKEGQNVTLSCEQNLNHDAMYWYRQDPGQGLRLIYYSQIVNDFQKGDIAEGYSVSREKKESFPLTVTSAQKNPTAFYLCASSVGTSGTYEQYFGPGTRLTVT.